The 14 T cell receptor beta chains below were found in one sample sequenced in a study of cytomegalovirus exposure and HLA in healthy donors (dated by TCRdb to about 2017). Libraries were prepared through the immunoSEQ multiplex PCR assay. For the multiplex PCR, a mixture combining 60 forward primers for TCR Vbeta segments and 13 reverse primers for TCR Jbeta segments was used. TCRdb holds this immuneACCESS table with in-frame rearrangements only. Some clones are missing; in checked studies, unresolved V genes explain under half, and the rest has no known cause. The sample table records 75,000 to 100,000 clones; 60% to 80% of these occur just once. The ten largest clones take up roughly 3.2% of the sample. Sequencing used PBMCs. These TCRs come from a man aged 35 to 55 in good health and CMV-seronegative.

This clone was picked up a small number of times. The gene calls are TRBV7-9 and TRBJ1-6; D not resolved. Trimming stripped 3 bases from V and 7 bases from J, with 10 bases between. Germline V gene data show CDR1 as SEHNR and CDR2 as FQNEAQ (reference sequence). The CDR3 loop spans 14 amino acids. CDR3 coding DNA: TGTGCCAGCAGCTTGAGGGCGGTGAATTCACCCCTCCACTTT. This encodes CASSLRAVNSPLHF.

This sequence joins TRBV9 and TRBJ2-1; 15 bases are shared with TRBD2. The junction had 9 bases not matched to a gene; V was cut back by 5 bases and J by 9 bases. The germline gives CDR1 SGDLS, CDR2 YYNGEE. The CDR3 sequence is 16 residues long. The chain's CDR3 is CASSQGTSGGRGEQFF. The CDR3 coding sequence is TGTGCCAGCAGTCAGGGGACTAGCGGGGGGAGAGGTGAGCAGTTCTTC.

The rearrangement links TRBV5-1 to TRBJ2-3; 11 bases match TRBD2. Trimming took 4 bases from V and 5 from J; bases not matched to a gene: 3. In germline, CDR1 is SGHRS, CDR2 YFSETQ. This CDR3 is 14 amino acids long. The CDR3 DNA sequence: TGCGCCAGCAGCACAGGGACTAGCGGAGATACGCAGTATTTT. Its translation is CASSTGTSGDTQYF. The whole variable domain, remainder taken from reference TRBV5-1 and TRBJ2-3, is KAGVTQTPRYLIKTRGQQVTLSCSPISGHRSVSWYQQTPGQGLQFLFEYFSETQRNKGNFPGRFSGRQFSNSRSEMNVSTLELGDSALYLCASSTGTSGDTQYFGPGTRLTVL.

This chain connects TRBV19 to TRBJ2-6; perhaps TRBD1 as D (5 bases). V gave up 5 bases and J gave up 0 bases, with 23 bases separating them. This CDR3 comprises 20 residues. Germline CDR1 is LNHDA and CDR2 is SQIVND (reference sequence). The CDR3 loop reads CASSSQAALGTSSGANVLTF. The CDR3 region has the DNA TGTGCCAGTAGTTCACAGGCAGCCCTCGGCACCAGCTCTGGGGCCAACGTCCTGACTTTC. The variable domain in full, with the rest retrieved from reference TRBV19 and TRBJ2-6, is DGGITQSPKYLFRKEGQNVTLSCEQNLNHDAMYWYRQDPGQGLRLIYYSQIVNDFQKGDIAEGYSVSREKKESFPLTVTSAQKNPTAFYLCASSSQAALGTSSGANVLTFGAGSRLTVL.

The V call is TRBV4-1, the J call TRBJ2-1; no clear D gene. This CDR3 comprises 14 residues. Trimming took off 0 bases at V and 8 bases at J, with 11 bases between the two ends. Germline V gives CDR1 MGHRA, CDR2 YSYEKL. The CDR3 DNA is TGCGCCAGCAGCCAAGATCCGGTAGAAGATGAGCAGTTCTTC. Amino acid sequence: CASSQDPVEDEQFF.

This clone came up a few times. V is TRBV19 and J is TRBJ2-3; TRBD2 aligns across 8 bases. V was clipped by 4 bases and J by 5 bases; unmatched bases: 8. The germline V gene has CDR1 LNHDA and CDR2 SQIVND (reference sequence). This CDR3 is built from 15 residues. In DNA form, the CDR3 reads TGTGCCAGTAGTAGATCAGCGGGGGTCAAAGATACGCAGTATTTT. It specifies CASSRSAGVKDTQYF.

The chain uses TRBV2 and TRBJ2-1; 10 bases are a match to TRBD2. V shed 3 bases, J shed 9 bases, and the junction held 8 bases outside the gene matches. Germline assignment: CDR1 SNHLY and CDR2 FYNNEI. The CDR3 loop spans 15 amino acids. CDR3 sequence reads: CASSDGLAGVSEQFF. CDR3 DNA sequence: TGTGCCAGCAGTGATGGGCTAGCGGGAGTAAGTGAGCAGTTCTTC.

CDR3 sequence: CASSGQWTGISYEQYF. The CDR3 DNA sequence: TGTGCCAGCAGCGGCCAGTGGACAGGGATCTCCTACGAGCAGTACTTC. This chain connects TRBV7-2 to TRBJ2-7; 8 bases fit TRBD1. CDR1 and CDR2 from the germline V gene are SGHTA and FQGNSA. Trimming removed 5 bases from V and 0 bases from J; junction bases left unmatched: 9. The CDR3 runs to 16 residues.

The rearrangement uses TRBV5-4 and TRBJ2-1, with 7 bases identical to TRBD2. With V trimmed by 0 bases and J by 9 bases, 9 bases remained unmatched. There are 15 residues in the CDR3. CDR1 and CDR2 (germline): SGHNT, YYREEE (reference sequence). The CDR3 nucleotides are TGTGCCAGCAGCTTGGATGGAGGGAGGGCTGGTGAGCAGTTCTTC. Residues: CASSLDGGRAGEQFF. Looking up the rest from reference TRBV5-4 and TRBJ2-1 gives the full variable domain: ETGVTQSPTHLIKTRGQQVTLRCSSQSGHNTVSWYQQALGQGPQFIFQYYREEENGRGNFPPRFSGLQFPNYSSELNVNALELDDSALYLCASSLDGGRAGEQFFGPGTRLTVL.

This clone was seen more than once but under ten times. The chain joins TRBV7-8 to TRBJ1-2, with 9 nucleotides matching TRBD1. The CDR3 extends over 14 amino acids. Germline V gene lookup returns CDR1 SGHVS and CDR2 FQNEAQ. Trimming at V came to 5 bases and at J to 3 bases, leaving 4 bases not matched to a gene. Here the CDR3 reads CASSLDRGYYGYTF. In nucleotides, the CDR3 is TGTGCCAGCAGCCTCGACAGGGGGTACTATGGCTACACCTTC.

The chain has TRBV11-3 and TRBJ2-3; unclear D gene. This CDR3 has 12 residues. Germline V lookup: CDR1 SGHNT, CDR2 YENEEA. Trimming shortened V by 5 bases and J by 5 bases, and 8 bases separated the two germline ends. The CDR3 bases are TGTGCCAGCAGCCTAAGAAGAGATACGCAGTATTTT. Protein: CASSLRRDTQYF.

The chain employs TRBV19 and TRBJ2-7; 11 bases align to TRBD2. The length of the CDR3 is 14 residues. After removal of 5 bases from V and 5 bases from J, the junction contained 5 bases not matched to a gene. Germline CDR1 and CDR2: LNHDA and SQIVND (reference sequence). The CDR3 is CASSLGLAGHEQYF. In nucleotides, the CDR3 is TGTGCCAGTAGTTTAGGACTAGCGGGCCACGAGCAGTACTTC.

The chain uses TRBV11-2 and TRBJ2-1; TRBD2 matches at 12 bases. Germline V gene sequence: CDR1 SGHAT, CDR2 FQNNGV. J gave up 0 bases and V 5 bases, and 11 bases lay outside the gene matches. This CDR3 is built from 19 residues. In DNA form, the CDR3 reads TGTGCCAGCAGCCAAAGACTAGCGGGAGAATACAGCTCCTACAATGAGCAGTTCTTC. It translates to CASSQRLAGEYSSYNEQFF.

V is TRBV5-4 and J is TRBJ1-2; 7 positions agree with TRBD1. Germline CDR1 and CDR2: SGHNT and YYREEE (reference sequence). The length of the CDR3 is 14 residues. V shed 0 bases, J shed 7 bases, and the junction held 6 bases outside the gene matches. The CDR3 sequence is CASSLDKTGFGYTF. The CDR3 region has the DNA TGTGCCAGCAGCTTGGACAAGACAGGGTTTGGCTACACCTTC. Full variable domain (remainder filled in from reference TRBV5-4 and TRBJ1-2): ETGVTQSPTHLIKTRGQQVTLRCSSQSGHNTVSWYQQALGQGPQFIFQYYREEENGRGNFPPRFSGLQFPNYSSELNVNALELDDSALYLCASSLDKTGFGYTFGSGTRLTVV.